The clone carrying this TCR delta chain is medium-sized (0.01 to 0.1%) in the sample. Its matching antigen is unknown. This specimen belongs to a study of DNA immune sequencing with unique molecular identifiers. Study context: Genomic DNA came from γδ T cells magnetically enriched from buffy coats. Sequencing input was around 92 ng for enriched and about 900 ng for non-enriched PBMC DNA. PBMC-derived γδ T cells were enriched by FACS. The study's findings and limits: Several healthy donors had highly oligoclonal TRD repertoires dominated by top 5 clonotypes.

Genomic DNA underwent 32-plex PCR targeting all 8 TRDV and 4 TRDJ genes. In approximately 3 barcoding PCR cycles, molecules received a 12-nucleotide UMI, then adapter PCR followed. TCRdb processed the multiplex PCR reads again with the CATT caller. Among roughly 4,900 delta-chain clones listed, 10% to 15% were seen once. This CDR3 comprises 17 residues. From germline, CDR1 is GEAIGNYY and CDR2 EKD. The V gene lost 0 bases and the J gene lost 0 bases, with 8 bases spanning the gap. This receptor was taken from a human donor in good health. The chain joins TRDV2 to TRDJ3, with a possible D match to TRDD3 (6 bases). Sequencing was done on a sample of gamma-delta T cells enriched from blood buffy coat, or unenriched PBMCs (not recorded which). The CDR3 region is CACDTVLGSWDTRQMFF. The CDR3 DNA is TGTGCCTGTGACACCGTACTGGGCTCCTGGGACACCCGACAGATGTTTTTC.